The TCR beta chain under discussion was sequenced for a study of T-cell memory formation after mild COVID-19. Study-wide context: Most TCR clusters belonged to a single donor.

Study-wide points: Some SARS-CoV-2-responding clones were already detected in memory before infection.

5'RACE, which relied on constant-segment primers, yielded TCR alpha and TCR beta cDNA libraries carrying sample barcodes and UMIs. From the 5' RACE reads, TCRdb called clonotypes with MiXCR, one entry per CDR3 protein. The sample holds approximately 300,000 distinct CDR3 sequences; 15% to 20% are singletons and the top ten take more than 20%. To note about this clonotype: Its matching antigen is unknown.

The CDR3 consists of 15 residues. Germline lookup yields CDR1 DFQATT and CDR2 SNEGSKA (reference sequence). J gave up 1 base and V 0 bases, and 5 bases lay outside the gene matches. The sequenced material came from PBMCs or a T cell subset sorted from them (not recorded which). The clonotype originates from a man younger than 30 who had mild COVID-19 (a few samples of this study predate the infection). Cell type and time point are not known. The chain is built from TRBV20-1 and TRBJ2-5, with 7 positions matching TRBD2. In nucleotides, the CDR3 is TGCAGTGCTAGAGAAACAGCGGGGCCCCAAGAGACCCAGTACTTC. Translating gives CSARETAGPQETQYF.